A single sample gave rise to the 10 T cell receptor beta chains below, sequenced in a study of OX40 agonist ivuxolimab in advanced cancers. Libraries were constructed by the immunoSEQ multiplex PCR assay. TCRdb took this table from immuneACCESS and kept in-frame rearrangements with V and J called. Such tables lack part of the clones; where checked against another copy, unresolved V genes explain under half of the gap, and the rest is unexplained. The sample includes roughly 13,000 clones, with around 74% observed a single time. Jointly, the top ten make up 32% of the sample. The sample was CD4+ or CD8+ T cells sorted from blood, taken in a trial of the OX40 agonist ivuxolimab. The receptors stem from an adult with an advanced solid tumor such as melanoma, head and neck, liver or kidney cancer.

The genes are TRBV29-1 and TRBJ2-7; D perhaps matches TRBD1 (5 bases). Germline CDR1 reads SQVTM; CDR2 reads ANQGSEA. The CDR3 runs to 13 residues. V lost 1 base and J 3 bases, leaving 10 bases between the germline ends. Written as DNA, the CDR3 is TGCAGCGTTGAAGTGGGTGACAGCTACGAGCAGTACTTC. The encoded protein is CSVEVGDSYEQYF.

The chain combines TRBV6-4 with TRBJ2-1, with a weak D call TRBD2 (6 bases). Germline V gene lookup returns CDR1 MRHNA and CDR2 SNTAGT. The CDR3 is made up of 15 amino acids. Trimming removed 5 bases from V and 7 bases from J, with 18 bases in between. CDR3 DNA sequence: TGTGCCAGCAGTACTTCCTATAGCGGTTCGAATGAGCAGTTCTTC. Its protein is CASSTSYSGSNEQFF.

This clone was detected only a few times. The rearrangement joins TRBV23-1 to TRBJ2-2, with TRBD1 identical over 12 bases. TRBV23-1 is given ORF status, its function remaining uncertain. With V trimmed by 2 bases and J by 4 bases, 14 bases remained unmatched. The CDR3 spans 20 residues. CDR3 protein: CASSQKPGQGAPRGTGELFF. The CDR3 DNA reads as TGCGCCAGCAGTCAAAAACCGGGACAGGGGGCGCCGAGGGGCACCGGGGAGCTGTTTTTT.

The chain combines TRBV27 with TRBJ1-1; 7 bases agree with TRBD1. There are 13 residues in the CDR3. The germline CDR1 and CDR2 sequences are MNHEY and SMNVEV (reference sequence). The V gene end was trimmed by 7 bases and the J gene end by 5 bases; junction bases not matched to a gene: 7. CDR3 sequence: CASTYTTGTEAFF. The CDR3 DNA is TGTGCCAGCACCTACACGACAGGGACTGAAGCTTTCTTT.

CDR3 loop: CASSTRRLRVDTEAFF. The CDR3 DNA is TGTGCCAGCAGTACCCGCCGGCTCAGGGTTGACACTGAAGCTTTCTTT. The chain joins TRBV28 to TRBJ1-1; D perhaps matches TRBD1 (5 bases). The CDR3 sequence is 16 residues long. CDR1 is MDHEN and CDR2 is SYDVKM in the germline V gene. V was trimmed by 5 bases and J by 3 bases, leaving 19 bases between them.

This sequence joins TRBV5-4 and TRBJ1-5, with D possibly being TRBD1 (6 bases). Trimming pared 4 bases from V and 2 bases from J, leaving 13 bases between. CDR3 size: 15 residues. The germline V gene has CDR1 SGHNT and CDR2 YYREEE (reference sequence). The chain's CDR3 is CASSIQGLGNQPQHF. CDR3 coding DNA: TGTGCCAGCAGCATACAGGGTTTGGGCAATCAGCCCCAGCATTTT.

The chain carries TRBV6-1 and TRBJ1-2; TRBD1 matches 8 bases. The germline CDR1 and CDR2 sequences are MNHNS and SASEGT. Trimming cost V 7 bases and J 4 bases; bases outside gene matches: 8. This CDR3 has 14 amino acids. CDR3 region: CASTHQGAGYGYTF. The CDR3 DNA reads TGTGCCAGCACCCACCAGGGGGCCGGCTATGGCTACACCTTC.

CDR3 in DNA: TGTGCCAGCAGCGGTCGGGAGTACACCTACGAGCAGTACTTC. Its protein product is CASSGREYTYEQYF. The chain employs TRBV9 and TRBJ2-7; D is perhaps TRBD2 (6 bases). The ends were cut back, 3 bases at V and 2 bases at J, with 12 bases in the middle. CDR1 and CDR2 from the germline V gene are SGDLS and YYNGEE. The CDR3 consists of 14 residues.

The chain links TRBV10-2 to TRBJ2-1; possibly TRBD1 for D (5 bases). V lost 6 bases and J 0 bases, leaving 12 bases between the germline ends. Per germline, CDR1 WSHSY and CDR2 SAAADI. This CDR3 region has 15 residues. CDR3 DNA sequence: TGCGCCAGCAGCGAAGACAGCTACTCCTACAATGAGCAGTTCTTC. Translated: CASSEDSYSYNEQFF.

The J gene is TRBJ2-7, the V gene TRBV9; TRBD2 matches 8 bases. Germline CDR1 SGDLS, CDR2 YYNGEE. The CDR3 runs to 13 residues. J was trimmed by 3 bases and V by 4 bases; bases with no gene match: 3. Here the CDR3 reads CASSTGLDYEQYF. The DNA of the CDR3 is TGTGCCAGCAGCACGGGACTAGACTACGAGCAGTACTTC. The full variable domain, its missing parts supplied by reference TRBV9 and TRBJ2-7, is DSGVTQTPKHLITATGQRVTLRCSPRSGDLSVYWYQQSLDQGLQFLIQYYNGEERAKGNILERFSAQQFPDLHSELNLSSLELGDSALYFCASSTGLDYEQYFGPGTRLTVT.